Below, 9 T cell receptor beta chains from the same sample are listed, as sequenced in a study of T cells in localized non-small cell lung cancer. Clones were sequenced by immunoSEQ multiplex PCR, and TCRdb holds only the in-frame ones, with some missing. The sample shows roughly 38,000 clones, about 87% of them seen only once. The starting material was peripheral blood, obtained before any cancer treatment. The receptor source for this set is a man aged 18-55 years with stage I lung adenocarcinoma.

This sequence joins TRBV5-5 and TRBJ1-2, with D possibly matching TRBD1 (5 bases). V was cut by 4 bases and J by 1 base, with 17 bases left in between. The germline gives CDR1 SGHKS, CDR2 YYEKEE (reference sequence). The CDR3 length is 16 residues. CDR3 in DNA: TGTGCCAGCAGCAGGGACCTGTCCGCCTTTAACTATGGCTACACCTTC. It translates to CASSRDLSAFNYGYTF.

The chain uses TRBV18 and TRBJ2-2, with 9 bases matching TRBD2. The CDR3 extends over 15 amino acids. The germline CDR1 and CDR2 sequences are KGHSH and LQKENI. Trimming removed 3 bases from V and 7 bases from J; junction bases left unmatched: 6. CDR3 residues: CASSPQGLAGGELFF. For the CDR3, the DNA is TGTGCCAGCTCACCCCAGGGACTAGCTGGCGGGGAGCTGTTTTTT.

The CDR3 sequence: CAIRLAGEGAEAFF. CDR3 DNA: TGTGCCATCAGGTTAGCTGGGGAGGGTGCTGAAGCTTTCTTT. The V and J genes are TRBV10-3 and TRBJ1-1; D call uncertain. The germline V gene encodes CDR1 ENHRY and CDR2 SYGVKD. The CDR3 runs to 14 residues. V dropped 6 bases and J dropped 6 bases, with 17 bases sitting between them.

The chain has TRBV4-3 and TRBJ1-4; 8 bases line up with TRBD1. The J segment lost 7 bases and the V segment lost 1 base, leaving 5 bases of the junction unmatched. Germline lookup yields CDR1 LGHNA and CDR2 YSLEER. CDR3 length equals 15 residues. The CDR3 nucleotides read TGCGCCAGCAGCCAAGGGGTTCAGGGGGCTGAAAAACTGTTTTTT. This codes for CASSQGVQGAEKLFF.

Here the CDR3 reads CASSLSGTVSYEQYF. The CDR3 DNA follows: TGTGCCAGCAGCTTGTCCGGGACAGTTTCCTACGAGCAGTACTTC. The chain has TRBV5-4 and TRBJ2-7; 7 nucleotides agree with TRBD1. The CDR3 length is 15 residues. The J segment lost 1 base and the V segment lost 1 base, leaving 5 bases of the junction unmatched. Germline CDR1 is SGHNT and CDR2 is YYREEE (reference sequence).

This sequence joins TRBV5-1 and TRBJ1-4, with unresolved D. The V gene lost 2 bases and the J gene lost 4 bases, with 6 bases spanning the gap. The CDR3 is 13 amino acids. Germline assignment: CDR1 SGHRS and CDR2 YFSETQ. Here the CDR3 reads CASSFKVNEKLFF. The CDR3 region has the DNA TGCGCCAGCAGCTTCAAAGTTAATGAAAAACTGTTTTTT.

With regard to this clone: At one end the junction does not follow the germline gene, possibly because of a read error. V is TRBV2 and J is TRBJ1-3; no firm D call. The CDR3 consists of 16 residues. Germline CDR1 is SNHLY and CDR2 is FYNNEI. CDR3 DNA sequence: TGTGCCAGCAGCGAAGGACGGGGAAACTCTGGAAACACCATATATTTT. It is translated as CASSEGRGNSGNTIYF.

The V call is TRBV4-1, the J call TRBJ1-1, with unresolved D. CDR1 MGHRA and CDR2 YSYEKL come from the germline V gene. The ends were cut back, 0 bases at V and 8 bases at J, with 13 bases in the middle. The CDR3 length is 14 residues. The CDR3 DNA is TGCGCCAGCAGCCAAGATCTACTACGTCAGGAAGCTTTCTTT. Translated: CASSQDLLRQEAFF.

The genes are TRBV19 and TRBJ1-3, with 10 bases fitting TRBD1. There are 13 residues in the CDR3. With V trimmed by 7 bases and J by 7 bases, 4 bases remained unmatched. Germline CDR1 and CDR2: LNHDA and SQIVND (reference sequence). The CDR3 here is CASIPGQGNTIYF. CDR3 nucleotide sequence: TGTGCCAGTATCCCGGGACAGGGGAACACCATATATTTT.